The T cell receptor beta chain under discussion was sequenced for a study of CXCR3-negative and CXCR3-positive naive CD8 T cells. Study results and caveats: TRB CDR3s were more hydrophobic in CXCR3-positive than in CXCR3-negative naive cells. Both naive subsets showed comparably high diversity, and memory CD8+ cells showed much lower diversity.

The CDR3 covers 15 residues. Germline lookup yields CDR1 LGHNA and CDR2 YNFKEQ. As regards this clonotype: Its antigen remains unidentified.

cDNA libraries for TRB were generated by 5' RACE incorporating UMI labels. TCRdb re-called the 5' RACE reads and gives one entry per CDR3 protein, without DNA. The data include roughly 100,000 distinct CDR3 sequences; the top ten clones carry roughly 0.38%. The sequence was collected from a human donor in good health. Some clones in this sample may be carry-over from other donors' samples. Sequenced: naive CXCR3+ CD8+ T cells from blood. As for subset: CD45RO-CCR7+CD27+CD95- naive CD8+ T cells expressing CXCR3 (TNR3+). This sequence joins TRBV4-2 and TRBJ2-1; absent DNA, TCRdb's TRBD2 call cannot be checked. The CDR3 sequence is CASSQGLAGQNEQFF.